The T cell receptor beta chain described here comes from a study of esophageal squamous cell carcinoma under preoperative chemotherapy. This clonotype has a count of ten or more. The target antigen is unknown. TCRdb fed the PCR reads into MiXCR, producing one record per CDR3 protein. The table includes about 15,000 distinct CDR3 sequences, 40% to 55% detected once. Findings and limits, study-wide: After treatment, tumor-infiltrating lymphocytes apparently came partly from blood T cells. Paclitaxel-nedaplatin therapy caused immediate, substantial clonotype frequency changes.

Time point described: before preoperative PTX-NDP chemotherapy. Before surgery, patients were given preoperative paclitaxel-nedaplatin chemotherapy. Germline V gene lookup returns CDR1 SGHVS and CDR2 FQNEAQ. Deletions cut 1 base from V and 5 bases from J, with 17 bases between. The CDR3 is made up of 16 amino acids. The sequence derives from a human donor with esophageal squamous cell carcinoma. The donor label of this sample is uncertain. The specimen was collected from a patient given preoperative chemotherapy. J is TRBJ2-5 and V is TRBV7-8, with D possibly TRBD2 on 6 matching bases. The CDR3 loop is CASSLGLEGVGETQYF. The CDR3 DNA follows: TGTGCCAGCAGCTTAGGTCTGGAGGGAGTAGGCGAGACCCAGTACTTC.